Shown below are 22 T cell receptor beta chains from a single sample sequenced in a study of identifying expanded T cells in peripheral blood. This table comes from immunoSEQ multiplex PCR, and its TCRdb copy is limited to in-frame clones, with some not included. The data hold around 70,000 clones, with approximately 87% observed a single time. Sequenced material: blood. Source of these receptors: a person between 18 and 70 years old in good health.

The sample holds one count of this clone. The chain carries TRBV4-3 and TRBJ1-2; no reliable D call. This CDR3 contains 15 residues. With 0 bases removed from V and 2 bases from J, the gap between germline ends came to 10 bases. Per the germline V gene, CDR1 is LGHNA and CDR2 is YSLEER. In nucleotides, the CDR3 is TGCGCCAGCAGCCAAGACTTGGGAAAGAACTATGGCTACACCTTC. This sequence encodes CASSQDLGKNYGYTF.

The chain couples TRBV30 to TRBJ1-6; possible D gene TRBD1, 5 bases. CDR1 GTSNPN and CDR2 SVGIG come from the germline V gene (reference sequence). The CDR3 has 14 residues. The germline V and J ends were trimmed by 0 bases and 7 bases, with 10 bases remaining between them. CDR3 amino acids: CAWSVGGTNSPLHF. The CDR3 coding sequence is TGTGCCTGGAGTGTAGGAGGGACCAATTCACCCCTCCACTTT.

The rearrangement joins TRBV19 to TRBJ1-6, with D unclear. This CDR3 is 14 amino acids long. V shed 3 bases and J shed 8 bases, with 11 bases lying between them. Germline CDR1 LNHDA, CDR2 SQIVND (reference sequence). The CDR3 here is CASSIRRWDSPLHF. In nucleotides, the CDR3 is TGTGCCAGTAGTATTCGGCGCTGGGATTCACCCCTCCACTTT.

The chain is built from TRBV19 and TRBJ1-5; 9 nucleotides align to TRBD1. The junction had 2 bases not matched to a gene; V was cut back by 8 bases and J by 0 bases. CDR1 is LNHDA, CDR2 SQIVND, per germline (reference sequence). The CDR3 is 14 amino acids. CDR3 DNA: TGTGCCAGTGACAGGGGGGGTAGCAATCAGCCCCAGCATTTT. Amino acid sequence: CASDRGGSNQPQHF.

The chain links TRBV30 to TRBJ1-2; 8 nucleotides line up with TRBD1. The CDR3 contains 13 residues. Unmatched junction bases numbered 5, after V lost 0 bases and J lost 8 bases. Looked up from germline, CDR1 is GTSNPN and CDR2 is SVGIG (reference sequence). CDR3 sequence: CAWSVHPGGGYTF. CDR3 nucleotide sequence: TGTGCCTGGAGTGTACATCCAGGGGGCGGCTACACCTTC.

This clone has just a few counts. The chain links TRBV19 to TRBJ2-2; TRBD2 matches 12 bases. This CDR3 region has 14 residues. V lost 10 bases to trimming and J lost 3 bases; unmatched junction nucleotides: 3. The germline gives CDR1 LNHDA, CDR2 SQIVND (reference sequence). The CDR3 is CATRLAGDTGELFF. CDR3 sequence (DNA): TGTGCCACTAGACTAGCGGGGGACACCGGGGAGCTGTTTTTT. The full variable domain, in which reference TRBV19 and TRBJ2-2 provide the parts outside the CDR3, is DGGITQSPKYLFRKEGQNVTLSCEQNLNHDAMYWYRQDPGQGLRLIYYSQIVNDFQKGDIAEGYSVSREKKESFPLTVTSAQKNPTAFYLCATRLAGDTGELFFGEGSRLTVL.

The rearrangement links TRBV7-3 to TRBJ2-3; the D call may be TRBD1 or TRBD2 (7 bases each). The length of the CDR3 is 18 residues. V lost 5 bases, J lost 0 bases, and 21 bases lay in between. The V gene's germline CDR1 is SGHTA and CDR2 FQGTGA. CDR3 amino acids: CASSPRGRGSGSTDTQYF. Written as DNA, the CDR3 is TGTGCCAGCAGCCCCAGGGGGAGGGGGAGTGGAAGCACAGATACGCAGTATTTT. Variable domain in full (rest from reference TRBV7-3 and TRBJ2-3): GAGVSQTPSNKVTEKGKYVELRCDPISGHTALYWYRQSLGQGPEFLIYFQGTGAADDSGLPNDRFFAVRPEGSVSTLKIQRTERGDSAVYLCASSPRGRGSGSTDTQYFGPGTRLTVL.

The chain employs TRBV9 and TRBJ1-6; D unclear. V lost 0 bases and J 7 bases, leaving 14 bases between the germline ends. The germline CDR1 and CDR2 sequences are SGDLS and YYNGEE. This CDR3 comprises 16 residues. The CDR3, as DNA: TGTGCCAGCAGCGTAGCGGCCCCTACGGGGAATTCACCCCTCCACTTT. Amino acids: CASSVAAPTGNSPLHF.

CDR3 in DNA: TGCAGCGTTGATTATAGCACAGGAGGCTATGGCTACACCTTC. Its protein product is CSVDYSTGGYGYTF. This chain uses TRBV29-1 with TRBJ1-2, with a weak D call TRBD1 (5 bases). In germline, CDR1 is SQVTM, CDR2 ANQGSEA. The CDR3 consists of 14 residues. Trimming took off 3 bases at V and 4 bases at J, with 15 bases between the two ends.

This clone was detected once. Written as DNA, the CDR3 is TGTGCCAGCAGCTTAAAAGGTCCCAGGGGGCGTAATGAGCAGTTCTTC. Encoded protein: CASSLKGPRGRNEQFF. The J gene is TRBJ2-1, the V gene TRBV7-9; 8 bases match TRBD1. V gave up 2 bases and J gave up 7 bases; unmatched junction bases: 10. The germline V gene has CDR1 SEHNR and CDR2 FQNEAQ (reference sequence). The CDR3 contains 16 residues.

In nucleotides, the CDR3 is TGTGCCAGCAGCGTGGGGACTAGCGGGAGGACCGAGCAGTACTTC. Translating it yields CASSVGTSGRTEQYF. J is TRBJ2-7 and V is TRBV9, with 15 bases aligning to TRBD2. The CDR3 is 15 residues long. With 2 bases clipped from V and 6 bases from J, the junction kept 3 bases outside the gene matches. In germline, CDR1 is SGDLS, CDR2 YYNGEE.

The rearrangement links TRBV21-1 to TRBJ2-1; the table's D call of TRBD2 was not tested on the DNA. TRBV21-1 represents a pseudogene. There are 16 residues in the CDR3. The DNA of the CDR3 is TGTGCCAGCAGCACGCGACTAGCGGTTACGTACAATGAGCAGTTCTTC. Protein: CASSTRLAVTYNEQFF.

The V gene is TRBV4-3, the J gene TRBJ1-2; 9 nucleotides match TRBD1. This CDR3 is built from 16 residues. V lost 4 bases, J lost 7 bases, and 13 bases stayed unmatched. From germline, CDR1 is LGHNA and CDR2 YSLEER. CDR3 amino acids: CASSRKIPGQGGGYTF. The CDR3 DNA follows: TGCGCCAGCAGCCGCAAAATTCCGGGACAGGGTGGTGGCTACACCTTC.

The gene calls are TRBV19 and TRBJ1-3; D is unresolved. CDR1 and CDR2 (germline): LNHDA, SQIVND (reference sequence). The CDR3 contains 15 residues. V shed 2 bases and J shed 0 bases, with 8 bases lying between them. CDR3 residues: CASSISPISGNTIYF. CDR3 nucleotide sequence: TGTGCCAGTAGTATATCGCCGATCTCTGGAAACACCATATATTTT.

The CDR3 sequence is CASTLLLSSYEQYF. As DNA, the CDR3 is TGTGCCAGCACCCTTTTACTGAGCTCCTACGAGCAGTACTTC. J is TRBJ2-7 and V is TRBV5-6; D gene ambiguous. CDR1 SGHDT and CDR2 YYEEEE come from the germline V gene. V dropped 6 bases and J dropped 0 bases, with 13 bases sitting between them. The CDR3 runs to 14 residues.

This chain uses TRBV4-1 with TRBJ2-2, with TRBD1 matching over 7 bases. The CDR3 has 16 amino acids. Germline CDR1 and CDR2: MGHRA and YSYEKL. The junction had 10 bases not matched to a gene; V was cut back by 5 bases and J by 4 bases. CDR3 residues: CASSGLSRGLTGELFF. CDR3 bases: TGCGCCAGCAGCGGACTCTCTAGGGGGCTCACCGGGGAGCTGTTTTTT.

The chain recombines TRBV29-1 with TRBJ2-2; possibly TRBD1 for D (5 bases). Germline loops: CDR1 SQVTM, CDR2 ANQGSEA. Between the trimmed V and J ends, which lost 5 bases and 2 bases, there was a span of 12 bases. This CDR3 contains 14 residues. CDR3 region: CSVYIDRNTGELFF. The CDR3, as DNA: TGCAGCGTTTATATAGACAGAAACACCGGGGAGCTGTTTTTT.

The chain recombines TRBV19 with TRBJ1-2, with a weak D call TRBD1 (5 bases). This CDR3 is 16 amino acids long. The V gene lost 3 bases and the J gene lost 2 bases, with 16 bases spanning the gap. Germline values: CDR1 LNHDA, CDR2 SQIVND (reference sequence). CDR3: CASSIAGRGKNYGYTF. CDR3 bases: TGTGCCAGTAGTATTGCAGGTCGGGGGAAGAACTATGGCTACACCTTC.

DNA of the CDR3: TGTGCCAGCAGCTTAAGCGAGCAGTTCTTC. It specifies CASSLSEQFF. V gene TRBV7-9 combines with J gene TRBJ2-1; D uncertain. Germline assignment: CDR1 SEHNR and CDR2 FQNEAQ (reference sequence). V was trimmed by 2 bases and J by 10 bases, leaving 3 bases between them. The CDR3 consists of 10 residues.

This clone was counted only a few times. The rearrangement uses TRBV19 and TRBJ2-3, with D perhaps TRBD1 (6 bases). Trimming shortened V by 5 bases and J by 6 bases, and 12 bases separated the two germline ends. The CDR3 consists of 13 residues. Germline V gene lookup returns CDR1 LNHDA and CDR2 SQIVND (reference sequence). In DNA, the CDR3 is TGTGCCAGTAGTCCGACAGGTTCGGATACGCAGTATTTT. Translated, it gives CASSPTGSDTQYF.

Here the CDR3 DNA reads TGCAGCGTTGGAGAGGGGGGACAGGGGGAAAAACTGTTTTTT. Translating gives CSVGEGGQGEKLFF. The chain employs TRBV29-1 and TRBJ1-4; TRBD1 agrees at 10 bases. The trim removed 4 bases at V and 8 bases at J, leaving 7 bases unmatched. Germline V gene data show CDR1 as SQVTM and CDR2 as ANQGSEA. The CDR3 runs 14 residues.

V gene TRBV5-1 combines with J gene TRBJ1-5; TRBD1 agrees at 8 bases. There are 16 residues in the CDR3. Germline V gene sequence: CDR1 SGHRS, CDR2 YFSETQ. With 0 bases clipped from V and 2 bases from J, the junction kept 4 bases outside the gene matches. In DNA, the CDR3 is TGCGCCAGCAGCTTGGGGACAGGGACTGGCAATCAGCCCCAGCATTTT. Translation gives CASSLGTGTGNQPQHF.